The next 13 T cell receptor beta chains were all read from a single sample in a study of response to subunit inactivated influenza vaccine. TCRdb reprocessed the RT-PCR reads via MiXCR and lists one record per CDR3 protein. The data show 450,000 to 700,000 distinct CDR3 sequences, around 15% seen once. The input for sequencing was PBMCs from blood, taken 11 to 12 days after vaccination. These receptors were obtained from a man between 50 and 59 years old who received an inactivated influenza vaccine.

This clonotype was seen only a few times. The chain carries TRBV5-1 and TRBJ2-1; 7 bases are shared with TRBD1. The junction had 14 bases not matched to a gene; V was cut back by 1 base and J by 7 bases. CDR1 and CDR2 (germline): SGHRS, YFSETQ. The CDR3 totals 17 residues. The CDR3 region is CASSLWLTGALGNEQFF. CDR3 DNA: TGCGCCAGCAGCTTGTGGCTCACAGGGGCGTTGGGGAATGAGCAGTTCTTC.

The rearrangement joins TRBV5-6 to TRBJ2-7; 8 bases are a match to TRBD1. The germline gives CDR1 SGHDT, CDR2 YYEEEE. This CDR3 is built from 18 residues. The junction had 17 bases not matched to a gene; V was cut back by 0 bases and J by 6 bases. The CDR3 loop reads CASSLASRTGSILSEQYF. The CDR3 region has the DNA TGTGCCAGCAGCTTGGCGTCGAGGACAGGGTCAATTCTATCCGAGCAGTACTTC.

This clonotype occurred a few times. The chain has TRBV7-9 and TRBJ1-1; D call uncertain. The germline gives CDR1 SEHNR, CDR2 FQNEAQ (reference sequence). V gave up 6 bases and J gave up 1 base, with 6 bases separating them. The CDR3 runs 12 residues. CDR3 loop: CASRTPNTEAFF. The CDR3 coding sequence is TGTGCCAGCAGGACACCGAACACTGAAGCTTTCTTT.

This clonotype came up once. In DNA, the CDR3 is TGTGCCATCAATACGTTCCAGGGTAACAAAAACATTCAGTACTTC. It yields the protein CAINTFQGNKNIQYF. The V gene is TRBV10-3, the J gene TRBJ2-4; a weak D match, TRBD1 (5 bases). V gave up 7 bases and J gave up 3 bases, with 16 bases separating them. This CDR3 comprises 15 residues. The germline V gene has CDR1 ENHRY and CDR2 SYGVKD.

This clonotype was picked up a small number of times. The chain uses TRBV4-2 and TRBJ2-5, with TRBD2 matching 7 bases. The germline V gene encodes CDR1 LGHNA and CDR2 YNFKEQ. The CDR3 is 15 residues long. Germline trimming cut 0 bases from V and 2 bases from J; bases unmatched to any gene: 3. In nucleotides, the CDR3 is TGTGCCAGCAGCCAAGACTGGCGGGGGCAAGAGACCCAGTACTTC. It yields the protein CASSQDWRGQETQYF.

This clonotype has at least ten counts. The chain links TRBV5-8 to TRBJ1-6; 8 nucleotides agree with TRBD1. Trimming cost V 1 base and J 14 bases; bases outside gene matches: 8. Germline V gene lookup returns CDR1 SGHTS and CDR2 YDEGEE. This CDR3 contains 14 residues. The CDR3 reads CASSLLQGAKALHF. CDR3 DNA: TGTGCCAGCAGCTTGTTGCAGGGGGCGAAGGCCCTCCACTTT.

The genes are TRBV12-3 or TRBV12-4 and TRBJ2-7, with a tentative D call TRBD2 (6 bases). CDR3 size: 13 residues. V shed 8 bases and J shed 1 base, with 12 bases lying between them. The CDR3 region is CASRESSSYEQYF. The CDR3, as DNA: TGTGCCAGCCGGGAGTCGAGTTCCTACGAGCAGTACTTC.

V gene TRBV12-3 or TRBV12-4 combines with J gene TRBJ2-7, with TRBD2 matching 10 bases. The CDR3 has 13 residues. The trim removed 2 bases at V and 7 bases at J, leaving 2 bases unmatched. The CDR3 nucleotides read TGTGCCAGCAGTTTACTAGCGGGGGTGGAGCAGTACTTC. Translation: CASSLLAGVEQYF.

The CDR3 region has the DNA TGCGCCAGCAGCTTGACCAGGGGGCGTGAGACCCAGTACTTC. It codes for CASSLTRGRETQYF. The chain employs TRBV5-1 and TRBJ2-5; TRBD1 aligns across 8 bases. The V and J ends lost 1 base and 5 bases, in that order; junction bases with no gene match: 4. The CDR3 spans 14 residues. The germline V gene encodes CDR1 SGHRS and CDR2 YFSETQ.

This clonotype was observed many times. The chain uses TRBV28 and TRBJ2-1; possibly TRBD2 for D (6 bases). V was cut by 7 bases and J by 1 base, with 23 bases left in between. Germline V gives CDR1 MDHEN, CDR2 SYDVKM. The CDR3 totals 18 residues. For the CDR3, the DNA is TGTGCCAGCAACTTAGTCCTCGGAGGGCTAGCGTCCTACAATGAGCAGTTCTTC. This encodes CASNLVLGGLASYNEQFF.

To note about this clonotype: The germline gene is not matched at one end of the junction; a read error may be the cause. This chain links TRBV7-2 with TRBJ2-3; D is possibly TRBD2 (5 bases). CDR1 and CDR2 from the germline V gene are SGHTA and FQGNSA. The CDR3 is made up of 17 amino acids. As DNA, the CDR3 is TGTGCCAGCAGCTTAATTCGAGGGCATCCCTCCACAGCTACGCAGTATTTT. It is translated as CASSLIRGHPSTATQYF. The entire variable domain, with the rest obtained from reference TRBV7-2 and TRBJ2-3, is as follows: GAGVSQSPSNKVTEKGKDVELRCDPISGHTALYWYRQSLGQGLEFLIYFQGNSAPDKSGLPSDRFSAERTGGSVSTLTIQRTQQEDSAVYLCASSLIRGHPSTATQYFGPGTRLTVL.

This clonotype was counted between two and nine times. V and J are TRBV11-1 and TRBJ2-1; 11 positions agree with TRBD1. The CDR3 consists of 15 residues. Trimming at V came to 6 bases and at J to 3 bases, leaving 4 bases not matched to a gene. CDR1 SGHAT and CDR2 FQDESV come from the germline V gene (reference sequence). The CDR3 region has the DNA TGTGCCAGCAGTCGTGGGACAGGGGGCTACAATGAGCAGTTCTTC. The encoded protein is CASSRGTGGYNEQFF.

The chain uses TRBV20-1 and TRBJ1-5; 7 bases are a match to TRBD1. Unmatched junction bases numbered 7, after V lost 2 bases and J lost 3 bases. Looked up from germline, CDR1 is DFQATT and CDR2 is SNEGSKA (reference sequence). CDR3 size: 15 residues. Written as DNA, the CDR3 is TGCAGTGCTAGATCCCTGGGACAGCCCAATCAGCCCCAGCATTTT. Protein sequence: CSARSLGQPNQPQHF.